This entry lists 7 T cell receptor beta chains sequenced from one sample in a study of graft-versus-host responses after intestinal transplantation. Some clones are missing from TCRdb's copy, which holds only in-frame ones; the method was immunoSEQ multiplex PCR. The top ten clones hold over 20% of a sample with about 15,000 clones, 70% of them seen once. To release intraepithelial and lamina propria lymphocytes, the graft tissue was processed. The sequencing used ileum tissue, collected just over 700 days after intestinal transplantation. These receptors were collected from a human patient who received an intestinal transplant, so some T cells may come from the graft donor.

This clone has a handful of counts. The chain uses TRBV2 and TRBJ1-2, with TRBD1 matching 7 bases. Trimming at V came to 4 bases and at J to 5 bases, leaving 7 bases not matched to a gene. Germline V gives CDR1 SNHLY, CDR2 FYNNEI. The CDR3 spans 14 residues. CDR3 sequence (DNA): TGTGCCAGCAGTGCCCGACAGGGCAGGTATGGCTACACCTTC. As protein: CASSARQGRYGYTF.

The chain joins TRBV27 to TRBJ1-6; D is unresolved. V was trimmed by 3 bases and J by 6 bases, leaving 9 bases between them. This CDR3 contains 14 residues. Germline CDR1 MNHEY, CDR2 SMNVEV (reference sequence). CDR3 loop: CASSFGRTNSPLHF. The DNA of the CDR3 is TGTGCCAGCAGTTTCGGGCGGACTAATTCACCCCTCCACTTT.

This clone was seen more than once but under ten times. The rearrangement uses TRBV5-4 and TRBJ2-2; 10 bases are shared with TRBD2. V was pared by 1 base and J by 1 base, with 7 bases of the junction left unmatched. CDR1 and CDR2 (germline): SGHNT, YYREEE (reference sequence). The CDR3 consists of 18 residues. The CDR3 DNA is TGTGCCAGCAGCTTGAGCCCAATAGCGGGAGGGAACACCGGGGAGCTGTTTTTT. Its protein is CASSLSPIAGGNTGELFF. Full variable domain (outside the CDR3, taken from reference TRBV5-4 and TRBJ2-2): ETGVTQSPTHLIKTRGQQVTLRCSSQSGHNTVSWYQQALGQGPQFIFQYYREEENGRGNFPPRFSGLQFPNYSSELNVNALELDDSALYLCASSLSPIAGGNTGELFFGEGSRLTVL.

The V and J genes are TRBV28 and TRBJ1-2; TRBD1 matches 7 bases. The CDR3 spans 12 residues. V lost 6 bases, J lost 3 bases, and 1 base stayed unmatched. The germline V gene encodes CDR1 MDHEN and CDR2 SYDVKM. For the CDR3, the DNA is TGTGCCAGCAGGGGACAGTACTATGGCTACACCTTC. Residues: CASRGQYYGYTF.

By proportion, this clone is large. The same CDR3 arises from other DNA sequences in this sample as well. The chain couples TRBV2 to TRBJ2-7, with 10 bases matching TRBD2. Unmatched junction bases numbered 2, after V lost 2 bases and J lost 4 bases. The germline V gene encodes CDR1 SNHLY and CDR2 FYNNEI. The length of the CDR3 is 14 residues. The CDR3 sequence: CASSEPLAGYEQYF. The CDR3 DNA is TGTGCCAGCAGTGAACCACTAGCGGGATACGAGCAGTACTTC.

This sequence joins TRBV5-1 and TRBJ2-3; D not resolved. Germline V gene sequence: CDR1 SGHRS, CDR2 YFSETQ. The CDR3 is 16 amino acids. The V end lost 0 bases, the J end lost 1 base, and 12 bases lay between the germline ends. The CDR3: CASSLGPGMGTDTQYF. In DNA form, the CDR3 reads TGCGCCAGCAGCTTGGGTCCAGGTATGGGCACAGATACGCAGTATTTT. The variable domain in full, with the rest retrieved from reference TRBV5-1 and TRBJ2-3, is KAGVTQTPRYLIKTRGQQVTLSCSPISGHRSVSWYQQTPGQGLQFLFEYFSETQRNKGNFPGRFSGRQFSNSRSEMNVSTLELGDSALYLCASSLGPGMGTDTQYFGPGTRLTVL.

The chain combines TRBV6-6 with TRBJ1-2, with a possible D match to TRBD1 (5 bases). Germline-derived CDR1 and CDR2 are MNHNY and SVGAGI (reference sequence). This CDR3 is built from 14 residues. V lost 6 bases, J lost 7 bases, and 18 bases lay in between. The CDR3 region has the DNA TGTGCCAGCAGCAGCCTAACAGGTCCCGGTGGCTACACCTTC. Its translation is CASSSLTGPGGYTF.